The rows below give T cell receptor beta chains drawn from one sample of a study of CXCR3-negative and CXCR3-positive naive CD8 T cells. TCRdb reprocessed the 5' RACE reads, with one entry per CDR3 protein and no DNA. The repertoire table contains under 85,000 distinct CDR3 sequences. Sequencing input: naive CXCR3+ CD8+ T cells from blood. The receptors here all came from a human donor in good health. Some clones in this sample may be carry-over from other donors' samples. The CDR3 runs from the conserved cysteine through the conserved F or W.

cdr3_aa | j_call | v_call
CSARGGQGPNYGYTF | TRBJ1-2 | TRBV20-1
CSVEEELAGGPGDTQYF | TRBJ2-3 | TRBV29-1
CASSLRTLPNTGELFF | TRBJ2-2 | TRBV6-2/TRBV6-3
CASSLGPSDTEAFF | TRBJ1-1 | TRBV7-2
CASSLGERISRETQYF | TRBJ2-5 | TRBV5-1
CASSPDRGDEKLFF | TRBJ1-4 | TRBV6-1
CASSPGTVDYEQYF | TRBJ2-7 | TRBV9
CSAGESGAGGYTF | TRBJ1-2 | TRBV29-1
CASSLVPVGDTEAFF | TRBJ1-1 | TRBV7-9
CASSSRDRGFLEQYF | TRBJ2-7 | TRBV6-6
CASTPGTGGDNEQFF | TRBJ2-1 | TRBV9
CSVELKQGQRETQYF | TRBJ2-5 | TRBV29-1
CASQEAPSSTQYF | TRBJ2-3 | TRBV14
CSATGGGIMNTEAFF | TRBJ1-1 | TRBV20-1
CASSYSISDSHNQPQHF | TRBJ1-5 | TRBV6-6
CAIRGLAGSYEQYF | TRBJ2-7 | TRBV10-3
CASSQDSGFRNYGYTF | TRBJ1-2 | TRBV4-3
CASSQGDRGRWETQYF | TRBJ2-5 | TRBV14
CTSSQRTSGGADGANVLTF | TRBJ2-6 | TRBV1
CATTQGGADTQYF | TRBJ2-3 | TRBV19
CSVERDSQETQYF | TRBJ2-5 | TRBV29-1
CASKGTGGINEQFF | TRBJ2-1 | TRBV19
CASSKGSRLAGSKTQYF | TRBJ2-5 | TRBV21-1
CASSTGYYEQYF | TRBJ2-7 | TRBV3-1
CASSRTEPGELFF | TRBJ2-2 | TRBV6-2/TRBV6-3
CATSRDLALSTGELFF | TRBJ2-2 | TRBV15
CASSVGTRALHEQFF | TRBJ2-1 | TRBV19
CATSDGTGQETQYF | TRBJ2-5 | TRBV24-1
CASSQYGGSGSYEQYF | TRBJ2-7 | TRBV11-3
CSVVESDSSAFF | TRBJ1-1 | TRBV29-1
CASSEGRQGSYEQYF | TRBJ2-7 | TRBV4-3
CASSPWMTGDRGPDTQYF | TRBJ2-3 | TRBV7-9
CSVEDSTRGYTF | TRBJ1-2 | TRBV29-1
CASSLEGRPLYEQYF | TRBJ2-7 | TRBV27
CASTGTGIEETQYF | TRBJ2-5 | TRBV12-3/TRBV12-4
CASSQPDGKDYTF | TRBJ1-2 | TRBV7-8
CSVAVQSYEQYF | TRBJ2-7 | TRBV29-1
CASSPPVWANVLTF | TRBJ2-6 | TRBV7-9
CASSQSGLQETQYF | TRBJ2-5 | TRBV5-6
CSVDKRGGNEQFF | TRBJ2-1 | TRBV29-1
CASSLGQGDSPLHF | TRBJ1-6 | TRBV7-9